This TCR beta chain is drawn from a study of T cells in Graves' hyperthyroidism and ophthalmopathy. Overall study: Upon initial diagnosis and before any treatment, peripheral blood was collected.

RNA transcripts provided the source from which TCR beta CDR3 regions were amplified. RT-PCR in the first round (using the HTBI primer set) targeted the TCR CDR3. TCRdb used MiXCR to reprocess the multiplex PCR reads, holding one entry per CDR3 protein. The table shows about 640,000 distinct CDR3 sequences, with under 25% occurring only once. This clonotype was counted between two and nine times. Its specificity is not known. Study findings and constraints: In validation, the model predicted ophthalmopathy. These predictions came a median about 6.5 months before onset.

Diagnoses were established using clinical symptoms, serum thyroxine and TRAb, thyroid ultrasound and orbital computed tomography. The PBMCs were sourced from fresh peripheral blood (more than 8.5 ml). The sequence came from a man aged 25 to 40 with Graves' ophthalmopathy. Sequenced material: blood.

The CDR3 DNA follows: TGTGCCAGCAGCTTTCGACAGGACCTTGATGAGCAGTTCTTC. Protein: CASSFRQDLDEQFF. The chain has TRBV11-2 and TRBJ2-1; TRBD1 is a possible D gene (6 bases). V shed 3 bases and J shed 8 bases, with 14 bases lying between them. The CDR3 loop spans 14 amino acids. The germline V gene encodes CDR1 SGHAT and CDR2 FQNNGV.